This T cell receptor (beta chain) was sequenced during a study of T cells in Graves' hyperthyroidism and ophthalmopathy (dated by TCRdb to the late 2010s). Background for the entire study: Peripheral blood was collected at initial diagnosis, before any treatment. Prospective prediction of ophthalmopathy was tested in an independent validation cohort consisting of 18 to 20 hyperthyroidism patients and around 16 patients who later progressed to ophthalmopathy. The study also compared thyroid tissue and blood T-cell repertoires from roughly six Graves' hyperthyroidism patients. The approximately 90 discovery patients were randomly split 7:3 into training and test sets. According to the paper, TCR Vbeta CDR3 sequencing was carried out on some 140 peripheral blood samples, which came from approximately 41 ophthalmopathy, under 85 hyperthyroidism and some 17 progressor patients. Following sampling, methimazole starting at 30 mg daily was given to hyperthyroidism patients, and high-dose intravenous methylprednisolone was given to ophthalmopathy patients. To identify TCR V-J signatures that set the groups apart, the researchers used a discovery cohort of about a hundred patients, made up of approximately 43 with Graves' ophthalmopathy and 55 to 65 with stable Graves' hyperthyroidism.

Ophthalmopathy patients had moderately to severely active disease, Clinical Activity Score of at least 3, NOSPECS grade of at least 4, and duration under 3 months. Exclusion was applied to patients with uncontrolled infections, other autoimmune diseases, pregnancy or lactation. Clinical symptoms, serum thyroxine and TRAb, thyroid ultrasound, and orbital computed tomography formed the basis for the diagnoses. Ficoll-Paque density gradient centrifugation was used to isolate PBMCs from 10 ml of fresh peripheral blood. Total RNA was extracted using Trizol reagent, and RNA quality was assessed on an Agilent 2100 Bioanalyzer. The TCR beta CDR3 regions were amplified from the RNA transcripts. The TCR CDR3 was subjected to a first round of RT-PCR using the HTBI primer set and the Qiagen OneStep RT-PCR kit. A second multiplex PCR round built the libraries, followed by size selection and purification. Libraries were sequenced paired-end with 100 bp reads on an Illumina HiSeq2000. The original pipeline was this. SOAPnuke was used to process the raw data, removing reads that contained adapters or uncalled bases, had a mean Phred below 15, or lacked an exact match to the constant primer or identifier. High-quality paired reads were merged using COPE v1.2.5, and each unique nucleotide sequence was defined as a clonotype. Clonotypes were aligned to IMGT TRBV, TRBD and TRBJ reference segments using MiTCR v1.1. The analysis was restricted to V-J combinations with a frequency above 0.0001, which together covered about 99% of the repertoires. The TCS score was defined as F50 (clonal expansion) divided by E x V (chaos), with BLOSUM62-based TCRdist calculated between CDR3 peptides within each V-J. Welch's t-statistics and random forest reduced several hundred V-J features to 13, which were used in a naive Bayes classifier (R e1071). TCRdb handled the public reads itself, with Q25 trimming in fastp and clone calling in MiXCR, and kept productive beta chains. Under each unique CDR3 protein, matching rows form one entry showing the most common genes and DNA. The V and J calls reflect TCRdb's pipeline rather than the authors' work. The sample yields more than 350,000 distinct CDR3 sequences; around 15% were counted once. The ten biggest clones cover about 20% of the sample.

CDR1 KGHDR and CDR2 SFDVKD were looked up in the germline V gene. From V the trimming removes 4 bases and from J it removes 2 bases, while the gene matches leave 4 bases of the junction unaccounted for. The CDR3 runs 15 residues from the cysteine to the phenylalanine. Only CDR3 DNA remains: 45 bases, in frame from the first base. Broad study findings and their caveats: In validation, the model predicted progression to ophthalmopathy a median of about 6.8 months before onset, with roughly 71% sensitivity and more than 72% specificity. Sample size was not statistically predetermined, and blinding of investigators to group allocation was not performed. Most expanded thyroid clonotypes (frequency above 0.001) were also detected in blood, suggesting blood repertoires may reflect thyroid immune responses. A 13 V-J signature model separated ophthalmopathy from stable hyperthyroidism, with roughly 88% sensitivity and 81.08% specificity in cross-validation and 80%/75% in testing.

This clonotype was observed many times. Its antigen remains undetermined. It has no much larger one-base neighbor in the sample; base qualities were not kept. Rearrangement joined TRBV24-1 to TRBJ1-5, with 7 junctional bases fitting TRBD1. The sample taken for sequencing was blood. The sequence came from a woman aged 60 to 75 with Graves' ophthalmopathy. The sequenced DNA is TGTGCCACCAGTGACCGGGACAGTGGCAATCAGCCCCAGCATTTT. The translation is CATSDRDSGNQPQHF.